Following are 26 T cell receptor beta chains from one sample sequenced in a study of T-cell memory formation after mild COVID-19. TCRdb recomputed calls from the 5' RACE reads with MiXCR, one row per CDR3 protein. The sample records 50,000 to 70,000 distinct CDR3 sequences, 10% to 15% being singletons. Specimen: PBMCs or a T cell subset sorted from them (not recorded which). All receptors derive from a man aged 18 to 30 who had mild COVID-19 (a few samples of this study predate the infection). Cell type and time point are not known.

This clonotype appeared a few times. The rearrangement links TRBV4-2 to TRBJ1-6; 7 bases line up with TRBD1. This CDR3 has 15 residues. The germline V gene encodes CDR1 LGHNA and CDR2 YNFKEQ. V shed 0 bases and J 10 bases; nucleotides not matched to a gene: 6. The chain's CDR3 is CASSQDRQGGSPLHF. DNA of the CDR3: TGTGCCAGCAGCCAAGATCGACAGGGCGGATCACCCCTCCACTTT.

Many counts were recorded for this clonotype. The chain joins TRBV12-3 or TRBV12-4 to TRBJ2-5; 9 bases map to TRBD2. CDR3 size: 14 residues. V shed 3 bases and J 5 bases; nucleotides not matched to a gene: 4. The CDR3 spells CASSFGGLAETQYF. The CDR3 DNA is TGTGCCAGCAGTTTTGGAGGACTAGCGGAGACCCAGTACTTC.

This clonotype came up a few times. This chain links TRBV5-6 with TRBJ2-7; D is undetermined. CDR3 length equals 18 residues. The germline V and J ends were trimmed by 4 bases and 7 bases, with 30 bases remaining between them. Germline assignment: CDR1 SGHDT and CDR2 YYEEEE. The CDR3 sequence: CASSLKFAALTSRVEQYV. CDR3 nucleotides: TGTGCCAGCAGCCTCAAATTTGCAGCGCTGACCTCACGAGTAGAGCAGTACGTC.

This clonotype turned up a few times. This rearrangement joins TRBV4-1 to TRBJ2-3, with TRBD1 as a possible D gene (6 bases). The CDR3 sequence is 13 residues long. V was pared by 5 bases and J by 6 bases, with 12 bases between. Looked up from germline, CDR1 is MGHRA and CDR2 is YSYEKL. CDR3 in DNA: TGCGCCAGCAGCGGGGGCGCAGGGGATACGCAGTATTTT. Its translation: CASSGGAGDTQYF.

CDR3 bases: TGTGCCAGCAGCGTAGGCGACGGACTTGGGCACCAGCATTTT. Translating it yields CASSVGDGLGHQHF. This sequence joins TRBV9 and TRBJ1-5; D is unresolved. The germline V gene has CDR1 SGDLS and CDR2 YYNGEE. Trimming shortened V by 0 bases and J by 12 bases, and 16 bases separated the two germline ends. The CDR3 covers 14 residues.

This clonotype has more than one count but fewer than ten. J is TRBJ2-6 and V is TRBV6-6, with D unclear. V lost 2 bases, J lost 2 bases, and 13 bases lay in between. Germline loops: CDR1 MNHNY, CDR2 SVGAGI (reference sequence). The CDR3 is made up of 17 amino acids. CDR3 sequence (DNA): TGTGCCAGCAGTTACGGCCCAATCGCCCCTGGGGCCAACGTCCTGACTTTC. It translates to CASSYGPIAPGANVLTF.

This clonotype was seen a few times. This sequence joins TRBV4-2 and TRBJ1-5; TRBD1 matches at 12 bases. The CDR3 length is 15 residues. Germline V CDR1 and CDR2: LGHNA, YNFKEQ. With V trimmed by 4 bases and J by 7 bases, 5 bases remained unmatched. CDR3 nucleotides: TGTGCCAGCAGCCCGGGACAGGGGGCTGTACAGCCCCAGCATTTT. Translated, it gives CASSPGQGAVQPQHF.

The table lists this clonotype with many counts. CDR3: CASSPRSIGRGPQHF. CDR3 nucleotide sequence: TGTGCCAGCAGCCCGAGAAGCATCGGTCGGGGTCCCCAGCATTTT. The chain joins TRBV7-2 to TRBJ1-5, with no clear D. Between the trimmed V and J ends, which lost 5 bases and 10 bases, there was a span of 21 bases. There are 15 residues in the CDR3. The germline gives CDR1 SGHTA, CDR2 FQGNSA. Full variable domain (outside the CDR3, taken from reference TRBV7-2 and TRBJ1-5): GAGVSQSPSNKVTEKGKDVELRCDPISGHTALYWYRQSLGQGLEFLIYFQGNSAPDKSGLPSDRFSAERTGGSVSTLTIQRTQQEDSAVYLCASSPRSIGRGPQHFGDGTRLSIL.

This clonotype was picked up a small number of times. Here the CDR3 reads CSVERGGRSWTAQETQYF. The CDR3 bases are TGCAGCGTTGAAAGGGGGGGGCGGAGTTGGACGGCCCAAGAGACCCAGTACTTC. The V and J genes are TRBV29-1 and TRBJ2-5, with D maybe TRBD2 (7 bases). The CDR3 contains 18 residues. V lost 2 bases and J lost 1, with 23 bases in between. Germline V gives CDR1 SQVTM, CDR2 ANQGSEA.

The table lists this clonotype with many counts. This chain links TRBV5-1 with TRBJ2-2; tentative D call: TRBD1 (6 bases). The CDR3 totals 14 residues. V was trimmed by 4 bases and J by 1 base, leaving 8 bases between them. Germline V gives CDR1 SGHRS, CDR2 YFSETQ. Written as DNA, the CDR3 is TGCGCCAGCAGCCTGACAGGGAACACCGGGGAGCTGTTTTTT. Translation: CASSLTGNTGELFF.

This clonotype was recorded at least ten times. This CDR3 is CASSSTASNTGELFF. CDR3 nucleotide sequence: TGCGCCAGCAGCTCGACAGCTTCGAACACCGGGGAGCTGTTTTTT. The chain carries TRBV5-1 and TRBJ2-2, with TRBD1 as a possible D gene (5 bases). V gave up 3 bases and J gave up 0 bases, with 9 bases separating them. CDR3 size: 15 residues. The germline V gene has CDR1 SGHRS and CDR2 YFSETQ.

This clonotype was counted ten times or more. The rearrangement uses TRBV19 and TRBJ2-6; D gene ambiguous. The germline gives CDR1 LNHDA, CDR2 SQIVND (reference sequence). Trimming shortened V by 4 bases and J by 0 bases, and 10 bases separated the two germline ends. The CDR3 contains 16 residues. The CDR3 loop reads CASSNTANSGANVLTF. CDR3 DNA sequence: TGTGCCAGTAGTAACACAGCGAACTCTGGGGCCAACGTCCTGACTTTC.

In this sample, this clonotype turned up a few times. The chain employs TRBV11-2 and TRBJ2-1, with 11 nucleotides matching TRBD1. After removal of 5 bases from V and 10 bases from J, the junction contained 7 bases not matched to a gene. The germline V gene has CDR1 SGHAT and CDR2 FQNNGV. The CDR3 totals 14 residues. The CDR3 loop reads CASSPRDRGREQFF. The CDR3 nucleotides read TGTGCCAGCAGCCCCCGGGACAGGGGGAGGGAGCAGTTCTTC.

The rearrangement links TRBV28 to TRBJ2-6; D is perhaps TRBD1 (6 bases). This CDR3 contains 15 residues. Trimming took 7 bases from V and 0 from J, leaving 10 bases between them. CDR1 and CDR2 (germline): MDHEN, SYDVKM. CDR3 sequence: CASTGTNSGANVLTF. Written as DNA, the CDR3 is TGTGCCAGCACCGGGACAAACTCTGGGGCCAACGTCCTGACTTTC.

This clonotype showed up many times. V gene TRBV6-1 combines with J gene TRBJ2-2; 10 positions match TRBD1. CDR3 length: 15 amino acids. CDR1 is MNHNS, CDR2 SASEGT, per germline. After removal of 5 bases from V and 3 bases from J, the junction contained 3 bases not matched to a gene. In nucleotides, the CDR3 is TGTGCCAGCAGTCGGACAGGGGGGGACACCGGGGAGCTGTTTTTT. Its translation is CASSRTGGDTGELFF.

This sequence joins TRBV27 and TRBJ1-5, with 7 nucleotides matching TRBD1. Per the germline V gene, CDR1 is MNHEY and CDR2 is SMNVEV (reference sequence). The CDR3 has 14 residues. CDR3 loop: CSIRGASGNQPQHF. The CDR3, as DNA: TGTTCCATCAGGGGGGCGTCGGGCAATCAGCCCCAGCATTTT.

At least ten counts were recorded for this clonotype. V usage is TRBV27 and J usage is TRBJ1-2; D might be TRBD1 (6 bases). The ends were cut back, 3 bases at V and 6 bases at J, with 14 bases in the middle. Germline lookup yields CDR1 MNHEY and CDR2 SMNVEV (reference sequence). The CDR3 has 14 residues. The CDR3 DNA follows: TGTGCCAGCAGTTTCCCTCTTCAGGGGAATGGCTACACCTTC. It translates to CASSFPLQGNGYTF.

This clonotype was counted ten times or more. The genes are TRBV5-6 and TRBJ2-5; D unclear. The germline gives CDR1 SGHDT, CDR2 YYEEEE. V was trimmed by 1 base and J by 4 bases, leaving 8 bases between them. The CDR3 is made up of 13 amino acids. CDR3 DNA: TGTGCCAGCAGCTTGCGATTGGGAGAGACCCAGTACTTC. Its translation is CASSLRLGETQYF.

This clonotype showed up just a few times. DNA of the CDR3: TGCGCCAGCAGCTTGGAGGGGGGAATCCAAGAGACCCAGTACTTC. Residues: CASSLEGGIQETQYF. The chain couples TRBV5-1 to TRBJ2-5, with D perhaps given as TRBD1 or TRBD2 (6 bases each). V lost 0 bases and J 1 base, leaving 10 bases between the germline ends. Per the germline V gene, CDR1 is SGHRS and CDR2 is YFSETQ. The CDR3 is made up of 15 amino acids.

This chain joins TRBV24-1 and TRBJ2-3; TRBD1 matches at 7 bases. The CDR3 length is 17 residues. With 4 bases clipped from V and 2 bases from J, the junction kept 11 bases outside the gene matches. Germline V gene lookup returns CDR1 KGHDR and CDR2 SFDVKD. CDR3 in amino acids: CATSDASQGILTDTQYF. CDR3 in DNA: TGTGCCACCAGTGACGCTTCACAGGGGATACTCACAGATACGCAGTATTTT.

This clonotype appeared many times. The genes are TRBV7-9 and TRBJ2-2; D gene uncertain. The V gene lost 6 bases and the J gene lost 5 bases, with 13 bases spanning the gap. This CDR3 comprises 14 residues. Germline V gene lookup returns CDR1 SEHNR and CDR2 FQNEAQ (reference sequence). Here the CDR3 reads CASSGVDGTGELFF. CDR3 nucleotide sequence: TGTGCCAGCAGTGGGGTCGACGGTACCGGGGAGCTGTTTTTT. The full variable domain, completed using reference TRBV7-9 and TRBJ2-2, is DTGVSQNPRHKITKRGQNVTFRCDPISEHNRLYWYRQTLGQGPEFLTYFQNEAQLEKSRLLSDRFSAERPKGSFSTLEIQRTEQGDSAMYLCASSGVDGTGELFFGEGSRLTVL.

This clonotype came up a few times. The rearrangement uses TRBV27 and TRBJ2-5, with 8 nucleotides matching TRBD1. Trimming at V came to 5 bases and at J to 7 bases, leaving 15 bases not matched to a gene. The V gene's germline CDR1 is MNHEY and CDR2 SMNVEV (reference sequence). This CDR3 has 16 residues. DNA of the CDR3: TGTGCCAGCAGTCGCAAGGGACAGGAGCCGGGAAGGACCCAGTACTTC. It yields the protein CASSRKGQEPGRTQYF.

This clonotype has a handful of counts. The chain links TRBV5-1 to TRBJ1-1, with TRBD1 matching 7 bases. Germline CDR1 and CDR2: SGHRS and YFSETQ. Trimming took 5 bases from V and 4 from J; bases not matched to a gene: 11. The CDR3 covers 15 residues. The CDR3 here is CASRDDRDWGTEAFF. The CDR3 nucleotides read TGCGCCAGCAGAGACGACAGGGATTGGGGCACTGAAGCTTTCTTT.

This clonotype showed up just a few times. The chain has TRBV20-1 and TRBJ1-4; tentative D call: TRBD1 (5 bases). The CDR3 has 15 amino acids. CDR1 is DFQATT, CDR2 SNEGSKA, per germline (reference sequence). The ends were cut back, 0 bases at V and 4 bases at J, with 12 bases in the middle. The CDR3 protein is CSARDLRGVNEKLFF. CDR3 in DNA: TGCAGTGCTAGAGATTTGAGAGGGGTTAATGAAAAACTGTTTTTT.

This clonotype has more than one count but fewer than ten. This sequence joins TRBV2 and TRBJ2-3; D uncertain. Germline V lookup: CDR1 SNHLY, CDR2 FYNNEI. Trimming pared 9 bases from V and 0 bases from J, leaving 10 bases between. This CDR3 is built from 13 residues. Written as DNA, the CDR3 is TGTGCCAGAGGGCGTCCTAGCACAGATACGCAGTATTTT. The encoded protein is CARGRPSTDTQYF.

The chain couples TRBV2 to TRBJ2-7; D remains unclear. Germline values: CDR1 SNHLY, CDR2 FYNNEI. The CDR3 spans 14 residues. Trimming shortened V by 2 bases and J by 6 bases, and 14 bases separated the two germline ends. The CDR3 protein is CASSEYGARVEQYF. The CDR3 coding sequence is TGTGCCAGCAGTGAATATGGCGCTAGGGTCGAGCAGTACTTC. Using reference TRBV2 and TRBJ2-7 for the parts outside the CDR3, the full variable domain is EPEVTQTPSHQVTQMGQEVILRCVPISNHLYFYWYRQILGQKVEFLVSFYNNEISEKSEIFDDQFSVERPDGSNFTLKIRSTKLEDSAMYFCASSEYGARVEQYFGPGTRLTVT.